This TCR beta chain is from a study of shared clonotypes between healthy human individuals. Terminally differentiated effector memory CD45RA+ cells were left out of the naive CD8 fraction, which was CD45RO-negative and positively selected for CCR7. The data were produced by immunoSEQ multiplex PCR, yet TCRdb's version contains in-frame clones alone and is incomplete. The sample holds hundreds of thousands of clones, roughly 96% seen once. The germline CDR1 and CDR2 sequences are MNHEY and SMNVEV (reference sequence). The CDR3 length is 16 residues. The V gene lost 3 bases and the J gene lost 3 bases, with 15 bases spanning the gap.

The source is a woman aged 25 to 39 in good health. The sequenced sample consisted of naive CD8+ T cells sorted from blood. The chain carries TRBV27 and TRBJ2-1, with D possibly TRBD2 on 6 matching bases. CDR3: CASSFHWGGNYNEQFF. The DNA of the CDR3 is TGTGCCAGCAGTTTTCATTGGGGCGGGAACTACAATGAGCAGTTCTTC.